This T cell receptor (beta chain) was sequenced during a study of blood T cell repertoires in COVID-19. The table came from immunoSEQ multiplex PCR; TCRdb's copy has only in-frame clones and leaves some out. The table has about 55,000 clones, about nine tenths seen once. V lost 4 bases to trimming and J lost 6 bases; unmatched junction nucleotides: 5. The CDR3 runs 14 residues. Germline V gene data show CDR1 as KGHSH and CDR2 as LQKENI. The material sequenced was peripheral blood. The origin of this receptor is a man between 60 and 75 years old with active COVID-19. The chain recombines TRBV18 with TRBJ2-1; TRBD1 matches 8 bases. Here the CDR3 DNA reads TGTGCCAGCTCACGCGACAGGGGCGGCAATGAGCAGTTCTTC. It translates to CASSRDRGGNEQFF.